These 23 T cell receptor beta chains came from one sample sequenced in a study of identifying expanded T cells in peripheral blood. The method was immunoSEQ multiplex PCR; TCRdb's version includes in-frame clones alone and lacks a portion of them. Here the sample spans about 100,000 clones, 88% being singletons. Specimen: blood. Receptors were obtained from a person aged 18 to 70 in good health.

V is TRBV9 and J is TRBJ2-5; D remains unclear. The DNA matches TRBJ2-7 better at its end, which makes the J call doubtful. There are 13 residues in the CDR3. Germline assignment: CDR1 SGDLS and CDR2 YYNGEE. As DNA, the CDR3 is TGTGCCAGCAGCGTAGCTCTGGGAAACGAGCAGTACTTC. This translates into CASSVALGNEQYF.

V usage is TRBV27 and J usage is TRBJ1-4, with a weak D call TRBD1 (5 bases). CDR1 is MNHEY and CDR2 is SMNVEV in the germline V gene (reference sequence). The CDR3 sequence is 15 residues long. The V end lost 5 bases, the J end lost 3 bases, and 13 bases lay between the germline ends. CDR3: CASSPPGLPNEKLFF. In DNA, the CDR3 is TGTGCCAGCAGTCCTCCAGGGTTACCTAATGAAAAACTGTTTTTT.

The V call is TRBV14, the J call TRBJ1-3; no firm D call. Germline V gives CDR1 SGHDN, CDR2 FVKESK. The length of the CDR3 is 17 residues. The V and J ends lost 4 bases and 0 bases respectively, with 16 bases between them. The CDR3 is CASSPQSPESSGNTIYF. The CDR3 DNA reads as TGTGCCAGCAGCCCCCAGAGTCCAGAGAGCTCTGGAAACACCATATATTTT.

The chain recombines TRBV19 with TRBJ2-7; D is perhaps TRBD1 (5 bases). V lost 6 bases to trimming and J lost 4 bases, with 19 bases between them. Germline CDR1 reads LNHDA; CDR2 reads SQIVND (reference sequence). CDR3 length: 15 amino acids. CDR3 protein: CASSPLVKGRYEQYF. The CDR3 DNA reads TGTGCCAGTAGCCCATTAGTGAAGGGGCGATACGAGCAGTACTTC. Combining the CDR3 with reference TRBV19 and TRBJ2-7 gives the whole variable domain DGGITQSPKYLFRKEGQNVTLSCEQNLNHDAMYWYRQDPGQGLRLIYYSQIVNDFQKGDIAEGYSVSREKKESFPLTVTSAQKNPTAFYLCASSPLVKGRYEQYFGPGTRLTVT.

This clone showed up just a few times. The CDR3: CASTPGGSYGYTF. The DNA of the CDR3 is TGTGCCAGCACCCCGGGGGGCAGCTATGGCTACACCTTC. This sequence joins TRBV6-6 and TRBJ1-2; perhaps TRBD1 as D (6 bases). Germline assignment: CDR1 MNHNY and CDR2 SVGAGI (reference sequence). The CDR3 totals 13 residues. V lost 7 bases, J lost 4 bases, and 13 bases lay in between.

This clone was observed a single time. V is TRBV5-1 and J is TRBJ2-5; D call uncertain. Trimming shortened V by 1 base and J by 1 base, and 8 bases separated the two germline ends. Looked up from germline, CDR1 is SGHRS and CDR2 is YFSETQ. CDR3 length: 14 residues. CDR3 DNA: TGCGCCAGCAGCTTGCGACACTCCCAAGAGACCCAGTACTTC. Protein sequence: CASSLRHSQETQYF.

The rearrangement links TRBV6-5 to TRBJ1-3; D uncertain. The CDR3 spans 15 residues. The germline V gene encodes CDR1 MNHEY and CDR2 SVGAGI. Trimming pared 7 bases from V and 4 bases from J, leaving 17 bases between. CDR3 amino acids: CASIDPRTGGNTIYF. CDR3 bases: TGTGCCAGCATCGACCCCCGGACGGGCGGAAACACCATATATTTT.

The chain uses TRBV7-8 and TRBJ2-7; perhaps TRBD1 as D (6 bases). Trimming removed 1 base from V and 2 bases from J, with 12 bases in between. The germline CDR1 and CDR2 sequences are SGHVS and FQNEAQ. The CDR3 is 15 residues long. The CDR3 region is CASSLETGQTYEQYF. For the CDR3, the DNA is TGTGCCAGCAGCTTAGAAACGGGACAAACCTACGAGCAGTACTTC.

This sequence joins TRBV27 and TRBJ2-1; tentatively, D is TRBD2 (6 bases). V lost 6 bases, J lost 5 bases, and 11 bases lay in between. The CDR3 covers 13 residues. Per germline, CDR1 MNHEY and CDR2 SMNVEV (reference sequence). In DNA form, the CDR3 reads TGTGCCAGCAGCACCGGGAGTAACAATGAGCAGTTCTTC. This translates into CASSTGSNNEQFF.

The CDR3 region is CASSHGQSYGYTF. In DNA, the CDR3 is TGCGCCAGCAGCCACGGACAGTCCTATGGCTACACCTTC. This chain links TRBV4-1 with TRBJ1-2; the D gene is possibly TRBD1 (6 bases). Germline V gene data show CDR1 as MGHRA and CDR2 as YSYEKL. This CDR3 is 13 amino acids long. V shed 3 bases and J shed 4 bases, with 9 bases lying between them.

This sequence joins TRBV7-8 and TRBJ2-7; 7 bases fit TRBD1. Germline loops: CDR1 SGHVS, CDR2 FQNEAQ. Trimming cost V 1 base and J 3 bases; bases outside gene matches: 6. The length of the CDR3 is 15 residues. The CDR3 region is CASSLEGTANYEQYF. CDR3 nucleotide sequence: TGTGCCAGCAGCTTAGAGGGGACAGCAAACTACGAGCAGTACTTC.

V gene TRBV12-5 combines with J gene TRBJ2-1, with D possibly being TRBD2 (6 bases). Trimming took off 5 bases at V and 4 bases at J, with 24 bases between the two ends. The CDR3 extends over 18 amino acids. Germline V gene sequence: CDR1 LGHNT, CDR2 FRNRAP. DNA of the CDR3: TGTGCTAGTGGTGGGGGGACCGCTAACACAAACAAGTACAATGAGCAGTTCTTC. Its protein is CASGGGTANTNKYNEQFF.

This chain joins TRBV30 and TRBJ2-5; unclear D gene. Per germline, CDR1 GTSNPN and CDR2 SVGIG (reference sequence). Trimming stripped 1 base from V and 5 bases from J, with 2 bases between. The CDR3 length is 10 residues. CDR3 sequence (DNA): TGTGCCTGGAGTGATGAGACCCAGTACTTC. Its translation is CAWSDETQYF.

The J gene is TRBJ1-3, the V gene TRBV4-1; perhaps TRBD1 as D (6 bases). V lost 2 bases and J 2 bases, leaving 10 bases between the germline ends. In germline, CDR1 is MGHRA, CDR2 YSYEKL. This CDR3 contains 15 residues. As DNA, the CDR3 is TGCGCCAGCAGCCAATTGCAGGGGCCTGGAAACACCATATATTTT. Protein sequence: CASSQLQGPGNTIYF.

The genes are TRBV6-6 and TRBJ1-4; 8 bases align to TRBD1. The germline CDR1 and CDR2 sequences are MNHNY and SVGAGI (reference sequence). The CDR3 runs 14 residues. V shed 6 bases, J shed 8 bases, and the junction held 8 bases outside the gene matches. The CDR3: CASRGRGRGEKLFF. The CDR3 DNA follows: TGTGCCAGCAGGGGCAGGGGGCGGGGAGAAAAACTGTTTTTT.

V usage is TRBV7-9 and J usage is TRBJ1-2; 11 nucleotides match TRBD1. V was pared by 6 bases and J by 4 bases, with 4 bases of the junction left unmatched. Per germline, CDR1 SEHNR and CDR2 FQNEAQ (reference sequence). The CDR3 has 14 amino acids. The CDR3: CASSRTGGGYGYTF. CDR3 in DNA: TGTGCCAGCAGTCGGACAGGGGGCGGCTATGGCTACACCTTC.

V usage is TRBV5-1 and J usage is TRBJ1-2; 8 nucleotides agree with TRBD1. After removal of 4 bases from V and 6 bases from J, the junction contained 8 bases not matched to a gene. Per germline, CDR1 SGHRS and CDR2 YFSETQ. CDR3 size: 14 residues. This CDR3 reads CASSPPGQGDGYTF. For the CDR3, the DNA is TGCGCCAGCAGCCCTCCAGGACAGGGTGATGGCTACACCTTC.

The chain links TRBV7-9 to TRBJ2-5; 9 bases fit TRBD2. The germline gives CDR1 SEHNR, CDR2 FQNEAQ (reference sequence). The CDR3 runs to 12 residues. Trimming cost V 5 bases and J 12 bases; bases outside gene matches: 7. CDR3 region: CASSLKSSGEYF. The CDR3 bases are TGTGCCAGCAGCCTAAAATCTAGCGGGGAGTACTTC.

V usage is TRBV10-2 and J usage is TRBJ1-5, with D hard to call. V shed 2 bases and J shed 1 base, with 6 bases lying between them. CDR3 length: 14 amino acids. Per the germline V gene, CDR1 is WSHSY and CDR2 is SAAADI. CDR3 sequence: CASSERASNQPQHF. DNA of the CDR3: TGCGCCAGCAGTGAGCGGGCGAGCAATCAGCCCCAGCATTTT.

This clone was recorded only once. This chain joins TRBV6-5 and TRBJ1-2, with D uncertain. V lost 5 bases, J lost 4 bases, and 14 bases lay in between. The length of the CDR3 is 14 residues. From germline, CDR1 is MNHEY and CDR2 SVGAGI. CDR3: CASSTLGRGYGYTF. The CDR3 bases are TGTGCCAGCAGTACTTTGGGCCGAGGCTATGGCTACACCTTC.

The V and J genes are TRBV19 and TRBJ1-2, with D unclear. This CDR3 comprises 12 residues. Between the trimmed V and J ends, which lost 5 bases and 7 bases, there was a span of 11 bases. The V gene's germline CDR1 is LNHDA and CDR2 SQIVND (reference sequence). CDR3 nucleotides: TGTGCCAGTAGTGATACATTCTCTGGCTACACCTTC. This codes for CASSDTFSGYTF. Variable domain in full (rest from reference TRBV19 and TRBJ1-2): DGGITQSPKYLFRKEGQNVTLSCEQNLNHDAMYWYRQDPGQGLRLIYYSQIVNDFQKGDIAEGYSVSREKKESFPLTVTSAQKNPTAFYLCASSDTFSGYTFGSGTRLTVV.

This chain uses TRBV19 with TRBJ2-7, with D possibly being TRBD1 or TRBD2 (6 bases each). Trimming removed 5 bases from V and 5 bases from J, with 16 bases in between. The CDR3 totals 14 residues. The V gene's germline CDR1 is LNHDA and CDR2 SQIVND (reference sequence). The CDR3 DNA reads TGTGCCAGTAGTCCCCGTGGGGGGCTCGACGAGCAGTACTTC. Its protein is CASSPRGGLDEQYF.

V usage is TRBV5-5 and J usage is TRBJ1-6; the match to TRBD1 covers 11 bases. The V segment lost 4 bases and the J segment 11 bases; nucleotides outside the gene matches: 8. The CDR3 has 15 amino acids. The germline V gene encodes CDR1 SGHKS and CDR2 YYEKEE (reference sequence). The chain's CDR3 is CASSQGTGGAPPLHF. The CDR3 nucleotides are TGTGCCAGCAGCCAAGGGACAGGGGGAGCCCCACCCCTCCACTTT.